This TCR beta chain was captured in a study of OX40 agonist ivuxolimab in advanced cancers. Study-level information: At around 83% male, the cohort had a mean age of approximately 64 years, ranging from roughly 20 to 85.

The CDR3 is 14 amino acids. Germline V gives CDR1 SGHRS, CDR2 YFSETQ. V lost 0 bases and J 3 bases, leaving 6 bases between the germline ends. The table came from immunoSEQ multiplex PCR; TCRdb's copy has only in-frame clones and leaves some out. The top ten clones hold roughly 2.5% of a sample with some 65,000 clones, 75% to 90% of them seen once. Notes on the study in general: Partial responders dosed at 0.1-3.0 mg/kg displayed clonal expansion ranking among the lowest. Antigen targets of the expanded peripheral T cells went undetermined. The average count of expanded clones was higher among CD8+ T cells than among CD4+.

Worth noting for this clone: Its specificity is not known.

The V call is TRBV5-1, the J call TRBJ2-2; D unclear. This receptor was identified in an adult with an advanced solid tumor such as melanoma, head and neck, liver or kidney cancer. Sample: CD4+ or CD8+ T cells sorted from blood, taken in a trial of the OX40 agonist ivuxolimab. CDR3 region: CASSLGVDTGELFF. DNA for the CDR3: TGCGCCAGCAGCTTGGGGGTGGACACCGGGGAGCTGTTTTTT. The full variable domain, its missing parts supplied by reference TRBV5-1 and TRBJ2-2, is KAGVTQTPRYLIKTRGQQVTLSCSPISGHRSVSWYQQTPGQGLQFLFEYFSETQRNKGNFPGRFSGRQFSNSRSEMNVSTLELGDSALYLCASSLGVDTGELFFGEGSRLTVL.